This record looks at one TCR beta chain sequence and its context. Antigen unknown. V was cut by 4 bases and J by 5 bases, with 6 bases left in between. Germline loops: CDR1 SNHLY, CDR2 FYNNEI. The CDR3 loop spans 13 amino acids. The data derive from a study of T cell responses to AZD1222 COVID-19 vaccine. Findings of the study overall: Donor demographics were predominantly white British with a female majority; clonal diversity may be underestimated.

TCRdb keeps only in-frame clones here, not all; method: immunoSEQ multiplex PCR. The data contain about 100,000 clones, 92% of them singletons. The rearrangement uses TRBV2 and TRBJ1-6, with no clear D. This clonotype was sampled from an adult who received the AZD1222 COVID-19 vaccine. The source was peripheral blood, collected 28 days after the second AZD1222 dose. CDR3 residues: CASSAANNSPLHF. CDR3 in DNA: TGTGCCAGCAGTGCAGCGAATAATTCACCCCTCCACTTT. Full variable domain (outside the CDR3, taken from reference TRBV2 and TRBJ1-6): EPEVTQTPSHQVTQMGQEVILRCVPISNHLYFYWYRQILGQKVEFLVSFYNNEISEKSEIFDDQFSVERPDGSNFTLKIRSTKLEDSAMYFCASSAANNSPLHFGNGTRLTVT.